This entry lists 11 T cell receptor beta chains sequenced from one sample in a study of blood T cell repertoires in COVID-19. Libraries were prepared by immunoSEQ multiplex PCR; TCRdb keeps only in-frame clonotypes and omits some of them. The profile shows roughly 76,000 clones, roughly 90% of them singletons. The sample taken for sequencing was peripheral blood. The receptors were gathered from a man between 70 and 80 years old with active or convalescent COVID-19.

The V call is TRBV6-2 or TRBV6-3, the J call TRBJ1-1, with TRBD1 identical over 9 bases. This CDR3 comprises 17 residues. Germline V gene lookup returns CDR1 MNHEY and CDR2 SVGEGT. The V gene end was trimmed by 2 bases and the J gene end by 1 base; junction bases not matched to a gene: 8. The CDR3 sequence is CASSYETGQGRNTEAFF. CDR3 nucleotide sequence: TGTGCCAGCAGTTACGAGACTGGACAGGGGCGGAACACTGAAGCTTTCTTT.

This clone was seen more than once but under ten times. The rearrangement uses TRBV13 and TRBJ2-1; D unresolved. The ends were cut back, 4 bases at V and 9 bases at J, with 10 bases in the middle. CDR3 length: 12 amino acids. CDR1 and CDR2 (germline): PRHDT, FYEKMQ (reference sequence). CDR3: CASSSGYFEQFF. The CDR3, as DNA: TGTGCCAGCAGCTCAGGTTATTTTGAGCAGTTCTTC. Complete variable domain (other parts from reference TRBV13 and TRBJ2-1): AAGVIQSPRHLIKEKRETATLKCYPIPRHDTVYWYQQGPGQDPQFLISFYEKMQSDKGSIPDRFSAQQFSDYHSELNMSSLELGDSALYFCASSSGYFEQFFGPGTRLTVL.

The chain recombines TRBV2 with TRBJ1-1, with 7 positions matching TRBD1. The CDR3 contains 13 residues. Germline CDR1 SNHLY, CDR2 FYNNEI. The junction had 4 bases not matched to a gene; V was cut back by 7 bases and J by 2 bases. The CDR3 region has the DNA TGTGCCAGCAAGGGACAGATTAACACTGAAGCTTTCTTT. It yields the protein CASKGQINTEAFF.

This clone was found once. The V call is TRBV4-1, the J call TRBJ1-4; D gene uncertain. In germline, CDR1 is MGHRA, CDR2 YSYEKL. This CDR3 is 17 amino acids long. The V end was cut by 4 bases, the J end by 0 bases, with 15 bases between. This CDR3 reads CASSPPRQIATNEKLFF. The CDR3 DNA follows: TGCGCCAGCAGCCCTCCCCGCCAGATTGCAACTAATGAAAAACTGTTTTTT.

In its sample, this clone was seen once. This chain uses TRBV24-1 with TRBJ1-1; tentative D call: TRBD1 (6 bases). The germline V gene encodes CDR1 KGHDR and CDR2 SFDVKD. Between the trimmed V and J ends, which lost 4 bases and 11 bases, there was a span of 13 bases. The CDR3 sequence is 12 residues long. CDR3 DNA sequence: TGTGCCACCAGTGACTCACAGGGTGGGGCTTTCTTT. Translating gives CATSDSQGGAFF.

The chain joins TRBV4-1 to TRBJ1-1; unclear D gene. Trimming pared 0 bases from V and 9 bases from J, leaving 11 bases between. Germline lookup yields CDR1 MGHRA and CDR2 YSYEKL. The CDR3 spans 13 residues. This chain's CDR3 is CASSQDAQVKAFF. For the CDR3, the DNA is TGCGCCAGCAGCCAAGATGCCCAGGTAAAAGCTTTCTTT.

This chain links TRBV27 with TRBJ2-3; D is perhaps TRBD2 (5 bases). V lost 0 bases to trimming and J lost 2 bases, with 15 bases between them. In germline, CDR1 is MNHEY, CDR2 SMNVEV (reference sequence). The CDR3 sequence is 17 residues long. As DNA, the CDR3 is TGTGCCAGCAGTTTATCGAGTCGGGGTCGGGCCACAGATACGCAGTATTTT. As protein: CASSLSSRGRATDTQYF.

The chain carries TRBV28 and TRBJ1-5; TRBD1 aligns across 8 bases. The CDR3 loop spans 13 amino acids. The V segment lost 6 bases and the J segment 9 bases; nucleotides outside the gene matches: 7. CDR1 is MDHEN, CDR2 SYDVKM, per germline. CDR3 nucleotide sequence: TGTGCCAGCAGCTCCGGACAGGGTCGGCCCCAGCATTTT. It translates to CASSSGQGRPQHF.

The V call is TRBV6-5, the J call TRBJ1-6, with 7 bases that match TRBD1. Germline values: CDR1 MNHEY, CDR2 SVGAGI. Trimming took 7 bases from V and 9 from J; bases not matched to a gene: 6. The CDR3 extends over 13 amino acids. In DNA form, the CDR3 reads TGTGCCAGCACCCAGGGACAGTCTTCACCCCTCCACTTT. Translation gives CASTQGQSSPLHF.

This clone has only a few counts. The chain recombines TRBV6-1 with TRBJ1-5; D is undetermined. V lost 3 bases and J lost 2, with 17 bases in between. Germline CDR1 MNHNS, CDR2 SASEGT. The CDR3 extends over 17 amino acids. CDR3 sequence (DNA): TGTGCCAGCAGTGAGCAGCTCAGCAAGGGAGGCAATCAGCCCCAGCATTTT. It specifies CASSEQLSKGGNQPQHF.

This sequence joins TRBV28 and TRBJ1-2, with unresolved D. Germline V gene data show CDR1 as MDHEN and CDR2 as SYDVKM. This CDR3 has 17 residues. V lost 5 bases to trimming and J lost 2 bases, with 21 bases between them. The CDR3 region is CASSRGAKTSRNYGYTF. CDR3 nucleotides: TGTGCCAGCAGTCGAGGCGCAAAAACCTCTCGAAACTATGGCTACACCTTC.